This TCR beta chain was profiled in a study of blood T cell repertoires in COVID-19. Overall study context: Italy, Spain and the United States were the sources of the convalescent and acute COVID-19 samples. T cells, B-cell-depleted T cells, or PBMCs supplied cDNA or gDNA.

In this sample, this clone turned up once. Per the original data handling: Reference gene primer amplification in the assay estimated nucleated cell counts. Assay used: immunoSEQ multiplex PCR; TCRdb lists only in-frame clones, some missing. D and trimming were read from the DNA, whereas the V and J calls and clone size are those reported in that table. Among fewer than 250,000 clones, 90% were seen once, and the ten largest hold roughly 3%. Seattle's cohort entered during active infection and was followed longitudinally. The TCR comes from a man in his thirties or forties with COVID-19, enrolled during active disease. The specimen sequenced was peripheral blood.

The DNA of the CDR3 is TGTGCCAGCAGACCGGGGACAGGGTTCTCCTACAATGAGCAGTTCTTC. Protein: CASRPGTGFSYNEQFF. The V call is TRBV9, the J call TRBJ2-1, with 9 bases lining up with TRBD1. V shed 5 bases, J shed 0 bases, and the junction held 6 bases outside the gene matches. The CDR3 contains 16 residues. Germline values: CDR1 SGDLS, CDR2 YYNGEE.